The TCR beta chain under discussion was sequenced for a study of cytomegalovirus exposure and HLA in healthy donors. TCRdb keeps only in-frame clones here, not all; method: immunoSEQ multiplex PCR. The sample contains approximately 150,000 clones, approximately 88% of which appear only once. Source material: PBMCs. The receptor's source is a man aged 30 to 39 in good health and CMV-seropositive.

CDR3 sequence: CASSYRDRDYNEQFF. The CDR3 bases are TGTGCCAGCAGCTATCGGGACAGAGACTACAATGAGCAGTTCTTC. The chain is built from TRBV7-3 and TRBJ2-1; TRBD1 agrees at 7 bases. Germline values: CDR1 SGHTA, CDR2 FQGTGA. The CDR3 runs 15 residues. Unmatched junction bases numbered 6, after V lost 4 bases and J lost 3 bases.